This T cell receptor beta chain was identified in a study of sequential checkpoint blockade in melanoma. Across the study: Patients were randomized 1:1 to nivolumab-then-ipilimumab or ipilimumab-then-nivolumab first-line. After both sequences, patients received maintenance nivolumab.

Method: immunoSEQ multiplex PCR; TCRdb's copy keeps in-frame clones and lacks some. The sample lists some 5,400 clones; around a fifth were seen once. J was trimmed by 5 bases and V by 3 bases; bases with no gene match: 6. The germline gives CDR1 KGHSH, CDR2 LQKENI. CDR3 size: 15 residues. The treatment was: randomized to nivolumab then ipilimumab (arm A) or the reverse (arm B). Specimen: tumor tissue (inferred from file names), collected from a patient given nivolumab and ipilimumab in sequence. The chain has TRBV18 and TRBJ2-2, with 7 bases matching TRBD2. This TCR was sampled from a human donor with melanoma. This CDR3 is CASSPIAGVTGELFF. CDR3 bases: TGTGCCAGCTCACCGATAGCGGGTGTAACCGGGGAGCTGTTTTTT.